This paragraph covers one T cell receptor beta chain sequence. This record comes from a study of blood T cell repertoires in COVID-19. Germline CDR1 and CDR2: KGHSY and FQNENV. Trimming removed 5 bases from V and 7 bases from J, with 16 bases in between. The length of the CDR3 is 14 residues. Residents of 24 US areas, aged roughly 18 to 90 years, made up the participants. Original processing notes: How many nucleated cells were present was estimated from reference gene primer amplification. TCRdb's table, derived via immunoSEQ multiplex PCR, lists solely in-frame clones and lacks some. That table furnishes V, J and clone size, whereas the DNA furnished D and trimming. The sample has 200,000 to 250,000 clones, under 85% seen once.

The TCR originated in a man in his sixties who had recovered from COVID-19. The sequenced sample consisted of PBMCs or T cells enriched from blood (not recorded which). The rearrangement joins TRBV16 to TRBJ2-3; perhaps TRBD2 as D (6 bases). The CDR3 coding sequence is TGTGCCAGCAGCTTCGGGGAGGCCACGAATACGCAGTATTTT. This sequence encodes CASSFGEATNTQYF.